This entry lists 21 T cell receptor beta chains sequenced from one sample in a study of glioma-infiltrating T cells. Amplification of TCR alpha and beta CDR3 regions from RNA used iRepertoire nested multiplex PCR. MiXCR, run by TCRdb on the multiplex PCR reads, gives a single entry per CDR3 protein. The table includes about 5,700 distinct CDR3 sequences, 35% to 45% detected once. The specimen sequenced was glioma tissue, nonneoplastic brain tissue, or PBMCs (not recorded which). The receptors derive from a human donor with low-grade glioma or glioblastoma, undergoing nonglioma brain surgery, or in good health (not recorded which).

Remarks on this clonotype: A much larger clonotype is one base distant, so this may be a read error. The chain uses TRBV19 and TRBJ1-1, with D possibly matching TRBD1 (5 bases). The CDR3 is 12 amino acids. The V gene's germline CDR1 is LNHDA and CDR2 SQIVND (reference sequence). For the CDR3, the DNA is TGTGCCAGTCGTATTGGACAATCTGAAGCTTTCTTT. Its protein product is CASRIGQSEAFF.

A few counts support this clonotype. The V call is TRBV27, the J call TRBJ2-1; D is tentatively TRBD1 or TRBD2 (6 bases each). V was trimmed by 3 bases and J by 3 bases, leaving 18 bases between them. From germline, CDR1 is MNHEY and CDR2 SMNVEV (reference sequence). This CDR3 is 17 amino acids long. Written as DNA, the CDR3 is TGTGCCAGCAGTTTCCGAGGGGGGACCATAAGCTACAATGAGCAGTTCTTC. This translates into CASSFRGGTISYNEQFF.

There are many counts of this clonotype. The J gene is TRBJ1-2, the V gene TRBV12-3 or TRBV12-4; D uncertain. The germline V and J ends were trimmed by 2 bases and 7 bases, with 23 bases remaining between them. The CDR3 spans 17 residues. The CDR3 sequence is CASSLLLGSGESFGYTF. DNA of the CDR3: TGTGCCAGCAGTTTACTTCTTGGGTCCGGGGAGAGCTTTGGCTACACCTTC.

This clonotype was detected a few times. This chain links TRBV5-1 with TRBJ2-5, with D tentatively TRBD1 (5 bases). Trimming stripped 0 bases from V and 4 bases from J, with 13 bases between. The CDR3 length is 15 residues. CDR1 and CDR2 from the germline V gene are SGHRS and YFSETQ. In nucleotides, the CDR3 is TGCGCCAGCAGCTTGGGGCAGGGTTTAACAGAGACCCAGTACTTC. Its translation: CASSLGQGLTETQYF.

The rearrangement uses TRBV27 and TRBJ2-1, with TRBD2 identical over 9 bases. The CDR3 spans 14 residues. The junction had 0 bases not matched to a gene; V was cut back by 3 bases and J by 3 bases. The germline CDR1 and CDR2 sequences are MNHEY and SMNVEV (reference sequence). CDR3 nucleotide sequence: TGTGCCAGCAGTTTGACTAGCGGCTACAATGAGCAGTTCTTC. Its protein product is CASSLTSGYNEQFF.

This clonotype is medium-sized in the sample. The chain combines TRBV20-1 with TRBJ2-3; 7 bases align to TRBD2. CDR1 is DFQATT, CDR2 SNEGSKA, per germline (reference sequence). Trimming took 1 base from V and 2 from J; bases not matched to a gene: 9. The CDR3 is made up of 16 amino acids. In DNA, the CDR3 is TGCAGTGCTAGAGGTACTAGCGCGGAACTCACAGATACGCAGTATTTT. It translates to CSARGTSAELTDTQYF.

This rearrangement joins TRBV20-1 to TRBJ2-7; TRBD2 agrees at 10 bases. Per the germline V gene, CDR1 is DFQATT and CDR2 is SNEGSKA (reference sequence). The V gene end was trimmed by 1 base and the J gene end by 2 bases; junction bases not matched to a gene: 2. This CDR3 is built from 14 residues. CDR3 amino acids: CSARVLAGPYEQYF. The CDR3 DNA is TGCAGTGCTAGAGTACTAGCGGGACCCTACGAGCAGTACTTC.

The genes are TRBV7-3 and TRBJ1-1; D is undetermined. This CDR3 spans 13 amino acids. V gave up 5 bases and J gave up 3 bases, with 10 bases separating them. The germline V gene encodes CDR1 SGHTA and CDR2 FQGTGA. In DNA, the CDR3 is TGTGCCAGCAGCACCGGCGCGCACACTGAAGCTTTCTTT. This gives the protein CASSTGAHTEAFF.

By its share, this clonotype is large. V usage is TRBV7-2 and J usage is TRBJ2-1; 8 positions agree with TRBD2. Germline CDR1 is SGHTA and CDR2 is FQGNSA. V was clipped by 2 bases and J by 2 bases; unmatched bases: 2. This CDR3 spans 15 amino acids. The CDR3 reads CASSLLAGPYNEQFF. CDR3 nucleotides: TGTGCCAGCAGCTTATTAGCGGGACCCTACAATGAGCAGTTCTTC.

This clonotype has ten or more counts. V and J are TRBV2 and TRBJ1-5; D gene uncertain. In germline, CDR1 is SNHLY, CDR2 FYNNEI. The CDR3 totals 14 residues. V lost 3 bases and J 3 bases, leaving 9 bases between the germline ends. The CDR3 sequence is CASSEVAVNQPQHF. For the CDR3, the DNA is TGTGCCAGCAGTGAGGTGGCGGTCAATCAGCCCCAGCATTTT.

A remark on this clonotype: One base away lies a much larger clone, so this may be a sequencing read error. The rearrangement uses TRBV11-1 and TRBJ2-2; D ambiguous. The CDR3 runs 14 residues. V was clipped by 7 bases and J by 6 bases, with 15 bases between them. Looked up from germline, CDR1 is SGHAT and CDR2 is FQDESV (reference sequence). In DNA, the CDR3 is TGTGCCAGCACAAGCAGGAGTCCCGCCGGGGAGCTGTTTTTT. This encodes CASTSRSPAGELFF.

This rearrangement joins TRBV29-1 to TRBJ2-1; D is unresolved. Germline V CDR1 and CDR2: SQVTM, ANQGSEA. The CDR3 extends over 14 amino acids. V was trimmed by 1 base and J by 0 bases, leaving 7 bases between them. The DNA for the CDR3 is TGCAGCGTTGAAGGAGACGGCTCCTACAATGAGCAGTTCTTC. It codes for CSVEGDGSYNEQFF.

This clonotype is termed medium-sized. The chain links TRBV20-1 to TRBJ2-7; the match to TRBD1 covers 10 bases. Germline trimming cut 4 bases from V and 5 bases from J; bases unmatched to any gene: 11. This CDR3 spans 15 amino acids. Germline-derived CDR1 and CDR2 are DFQATT and SNEGSKA (reference sequence). For the CDR3, the DNA is TGCAGTGCTATCAATGCGGGACAGGGGCTGGACGAGCAGTACTTC. Protein: CSAINAGQGLDEQYF.

This clonotype was seen ten or more times. This chain connects TRBV2 to TRBJ2-1; 9 bases align to TRBD2. The CDR3 runs 15 residues. V shed 3 bases and J 3 bases; nucleotides not matched to a gene: 3. Germline lookup yields CDR1 SNHLY and CDR2 FYNNEI. In DNA, the CDR3 is TGTGCCAGCAGTGAGGAACTAGCGGGCTACAATGAGCAGTTCTTC. Translating it yields CASSEELAGYNEQFF. Full variable domain (outside the CDR3, taken from reference TRBV2 and TRBJ2-1): EPEVTQTPSHQVTQMGQEVILRCVPISNHLYFYWYRQILGQKVEFLVSFYNNEISEKSEIFDDQFSVERPDGSNFTLKIRSTKLEDSAMYFCASSEELAGYNEQFFGPGTRLTVL.

By its share, this clonotype is medium-sized. This rearrangement joins TRBV3-1 to TRBJ1-1; a possible D gene is TRBD1 (6 bases). This CDR3 is built from 14 residues. The V end lost 3 bases, the J end lost 5 bases, and 13 bases lay between the germline ends. Germline assignment: CDR1 LGHDT and CDR2 YNNKEL (reference sequence). The CDR3 is CASSHRGSGTEAFF. CDR3 in DNA: TGTGCCAGCAGCCACAGGGGAAGTGGGACTGAAGCTTTCTTT.

Judged by abundance, this clonotype is medium-sized. CDR3 DNA sequence: TGTGCCAGCAGTTACTGGGGACAGGGACCCACAGATACGCAGTATTTT. It translates to CASSYWGQGPTDTQYF. V usage is TRBV6-6 and J usage is TRBJ2-3; 9 bases are a match to TRBD1. V was pared by 1 base and J by 2 bases, with 4 bases of the junction left unmatched. Germline loops: CDR1 MNHNY, CDR2 SVGAGI (reference sequence). This CDR3 has 16 residues.

The chain couples TRBV7-2 to TRBJ2-1, with 9 bases identical to TRBD2. CDR1 and CDR2 (germline): SGHTA, FQGNSA. The V gene end was trimmed by 3 bases and the J gene end by 6 bases; junction bases not matched to a gene: 3. This CDR3 spans 14 amino acids. The CDR3 protein is CASSFSGRGNEQFF. CDR3 nucleotide sequence: TGTGCCAGCAGCTTTAGCGGGAGAGGCAATGAGCAGTTCTTC.

The chain carries TRBV20-1 and TRBJ2-1, with TRBD2 matching 12 bases. There are 15 residues in the CDR3. The trim removed 5 bases at V and 7 bases at J, leaving 9 bases unmatched. CDR1 and CDR2 (germline): DFQATT, SNEGSKA (reference sequence). CDR3 residues: CSALGLAGSRNEQFF. The CDR3 DNA follows: TGCAGTGCTCTCGGACTAGCGGGATCAAGGAATGAGCAGTTCTTC.

In this sample, this clonotype is medium-sized. CDR3 nucleotide sequence: TGTGCCAGCACCTCAGGGCGGCGGGGGAGCAATCAGCCCCAGCATTTT. Its protein product is CASTSGRRGSNQPQHF. The V call is TRBV6-1, the J call TRBJ1-5, with D maybe TRBD1 (5 bases). Germline-derived CDR1 and CDR2 are MNHNS and SASEGT. The germline V and J ends were trimmed by 7 bases and 1 base, with 17 bases remaining between them. This CDR3 is 16 amino acids long.

The chain uses TRBV20-1 and TRBJ2-5; D call uncertain. From germline, CDR1 is DFQATT and CDR2 SNEGSKA (reference sequence). The ends were cut back, 0 bases at V and 7 bases at J, with 15 bases in the middle. The CDR3 spans 14 residues. DNA of the CDR3: TGCAGTGCTAGAGATGCCGCTCTCGAAGCGACCCAGTACTTC. Translation gives CSARDAALEATQYF.

The CDR3 DNA reads TGCGCCAGCAGCCCGGACAGGGGGTTGAACACTGAAGCTTTCTTT. Its translation: CASSPDRGLNTEAFF. The J gene is TRBJ1-1, the V gene TRBV4-1; 10 positions agree with TRBD1. Germline V gene data show CDR1 as MGHRA and CDR2 as YSYEKL. CDR3 length: 15 amino acids. Losses at the gene ends were 4 bases for V and 0 bases for J; bases not matched to a gene: 2.